The clone carrying this T cell receptor beta chain was seen a few times. The data originate from a study of response to subunit inactivated influenza vaccine. TCRdb fed the RT-PCR reads into MiXCR, producing one record per CDR3 protein. The sample contains about 530,000 distinct CDR3 sequences, about 10% of which appear only once. This CDR3 is built from 16 residues. Germline V gene data show CDR1 as SGHRS and CDR2 as YFSETQ. V was clipped by 2 bases and J by 4 bases; unmatched bases: 5. This chain joins TRBV5-1 and TRBJ2-3; 12 bases align to TRBD2. The clonotype originates from a man aged 45-65 years who received an inactivated influenza vaccine. The sequencing here drew on PBMCs from blood, taken on the day of vaccination. In nucleotides, the CDR3 is TGCGCCAGCAGCTTAGGACTAGCGGGATTTTCAGATACGCAGTATTTT. This sequence encodes CASSLGLAGFSDTQYF. Looking up the rest from reference TRBV5-1 and TRBJ2-3 gives the full variable domain: KAGVTQTPRYLIKTRGQQVTLSCSPISGHRSVSWYQQTPGQGLQFLFEYFSETQRNKGNFPGRFSGRQFSNSRSEMNVSTLELGDSALYLCASSLGLAGFSDTQYFGPGTRLTVL.